The sequence of this T cell receptor beta chain was determined in a study of OX40 agonist ivuxolimab in advanced cancers. Study overall: Patients received intravenous ivuxolimab every 2 weeks at 0.01 to 10 mg/kg.

On this clone itself: The antigen remains unidentified.

V dropped 6 bases and J dropped 4 bases, with 12 bases sitting between them. This CDR3 is built from 13 residues. Germline lookup yields CDR1 MNHEY and CDR2 SVGAGI. If patients had autoimmune disease history or systemic immunosuppression, they were excluded. The table came from immunoSEQ multiplex PCR; TCRdb's copy has only in-frame clones and leaves some out. The data contain nearly 80,000 clones, 80% to 90% of them singletons. The study's findings and limits: Mean expanded clone counts were higher in CD8+ than CD4+ T cells.

The receptor was isolated from an adult with an advanced solid tumor such as melanoma, head and neck, liver or kidney cancer. The source material was CD4+ or CD8+ T cells sorted from blood, sampled in a trial of the OX40 agonist ivuxolimab. This chain links TRBV6-5 with TRBJ1-1; possible D gene TRBD1, 5 bases. The CDR3 DNA follows: TGTGCCAGCAGCCCAAGGCAGGGCACTGAAGCTTTCTTT. It yields the protein CASSPRQGTEAFF.